The 31 T cell receptor beta chains presented below share a single source sample, sequenced in a study of human T cells and chemical hapten exposure. Time point in this sample: patch test 2, 6 weeks after DPC sensitization. Treatment in this sample: therapeutic diphenylcyclopropenone sensitization with weekly scalp DPC. TCRdb re-analysed the RACE reads in MiXCR, keeping a single row per CDR3 protein. The top ten clones hold approximately 2% of a sample with over 85,000 distinct CDR3 sequences, 9.3% of them seen once. Specimen: whole blood, collected in connection with sensitization to the hapten diphenylcyclopropenone (DPC). The receptors were sampled from a woman aged 40 to 50 with alopecia areata. Some clones in this sample may be carry-over from other donors' samples.

This clonotype was counted ten times or more. The chain employs TRBV9 and TRBJ2-3; D is uncertain. Germline V gene sequence: CDR1 SGDLS, CDR2 YYNGEE. With 3 bases removed from V and 5 bases from J, the gap between germline ends came to 4 bases. The length of the CDR3 is 11 residues. This CDR3 reads CASSGLDTQYF. Written as DNA, the CDR3 is TGTGCCAGCAGCGGGTTAGATACGCAGTATTTT.

This clonotype has a handful of counts. One end of the junction is discordant with germline, which a read error may explain. The chain combines TRBV4-3 with TRBJ2-3, with D possibly being TRBD1 or TRBD2 (5 bases each). CDR1 and CDR2 (germline): LGHNA, YSLEER. The CDR3 covers 14 residues. DNA of the CDR3: TGCGCCAGCAGCCAAGAACACAAGCGGAGCAGCAGGGATTTT. Its translation is CASSQEHKRSSRDF.

This clonotype came up a few times. V usage is TRBV20-1 and J usage is TRBJ1-6, with no clear D. This CDR3 has 14 residues. Germline values: CDR1 DFQATT, CDR2 SNEGSKA (reference sequence). Trimming cost V 5 bases and J 5 bases, with 13 bases left between them. CDR3 nucleotide sequence: TGCAGTGCTGACACCTGGGCAGATAATTCACCCCTCCACTTT. Translated: CSADTWADNSPLHF.

This clonotype has only a few counts. V and J are TRBV20-1 and TRBJ2-1; 9 nucleotides line up with TRBD1. V lost 5 bases and J lost 8; bases outside the gene matches: 13. CDR3 length: 15 residues. Germline CDR1 reads DFQATT; CDR2 reads SNEGSKA (reference sequence). In DNA, the CDR3 is TGCAGTGCTGTTACCGGGACAGGGAATAATGATGAGCAGTTCTTC. This gives the protein CSAVTGTGNNDEQFF.

The rearrangement uses TRBV5-1 and TRBJ1-2, with 7 nucleotides matching TRBD1. V lost 4 bases, J lost 0 bases, and 3 bases stayed unmatched. The CDR3 covers 14 residues. Germline lookup yields CDR1 SGHRS and CDR2 YFSETQ. CDR3 nucleotide sequence: TGCGCCAGCAGCGCCGGGACAGCTAACTATGGCTACACCTTC. Amino acid sequence: CASSAGTANYGYTF.

The table lists this clonotype with many counts. V and J are TRBV10-3 and TRBJ1-4; D gene ambiguous. The V end was cut by 8 bases, the J end by 4 bases, with 11 bases between. In germline, CDR1 is ENHRY, CDR2 SYGVKD. This CDR3 comprises 13 residues. The CDR3 spells CAISGGSNEKLFF. CDR3 nucleotide sequence: TGTGCCATCTCGGGAGGGAGTAATGAAAAACTGTTTTTT.

This clonotype has a handful of counts. The chain recombines TRBV5-1 with TRBJ2-6; 7 positions agree with TRBD2. This CDR3 has 14 amino acids. Germline V gene sequence: CDR1 SGHRS, CDR2 YFSETQ. Trimming at V came to 7 bases and at J to 4 bases, leaving 5 bases not matched to a gene. CDR3 sequence reads: CASEGGSGANVLTF. The CDR3 DNA sequence: TGCGCCAGCGAGGGAGGGTCCGGGGCCAACGTCCTGACTTTC.

This chain joins TRBV5-1 and TRBJ2-1; no clear D. The CDR3 sequence is 13 residues long. The V end lost 2 bases, the J end lost 4 bases, and 7 bases lay between the germline ends. CDR1 is SGHRS and CDR2 is YFSETQ in the germline V gene. CDR3 DNA: TGCGCCAGCAGCTTTGACGTATACAATGAGCAGTTCTTC. The encoded protein is CASSFDVYNEQFF.

This clonotype came up a few times. The rearrangement joins TRBV7-9 to TRBJ2-1; 7 nucleotides agree with TRBD2. The junction had 17 bases not matched to a gene; V was cut back by 5 bases and J by 4 bases. This CDR3 has 18 amino acids. Germline assignment: CDR1 SEHNR and CDR2 FQNEAQ (reference sequence). The CDR3 protein is CASSPSVWQGGMYNEQFF. The CDR3, as DNA: TGTGCCAGCAGCCCTAGCGTATGGCAGGGAGGGATGTACAATGAGCAGTTCTTC.

With regard to this clonotype: At one end, the junction sequence differs from germline, possibly due to a read error. The CDR3 DNA reads as TGTGCCAGCAGACCCCCAAGCGGGAGGGCTGGATACAATGACCAGTTCTTC. Its translation: CASRPPSGRAGYNDQFF. This chain uses TRBV6-2 or TRBV6-3 with TRBJ2-1; TRBD2 matches 10 bases. This CDR3 region has 17 residues. CDR1 and CDR2 (germline): MNHEY, SVGEGT.

This clonotype was observed a few times. This chain uses TRBV15 with TRBJ2-7; a possible D gene is TRBD1 (6 bases). V was shortened by 7 bases and J by 1 base, with 11 bases between the two germline ends. In germline, CDR1 is LNHNV, CDR2 YYDKDF (reference sequence). The CDR3 consists of 13 residues. Here the CDR3 DNA reads TGTGCCACCAACAACAGGGAATCCTACGAGCAGTACTTC. This encodes CATNNRESYEQYF.

The chain recombines TRBV18 with TRBJ1-1, with a possible D match to TRBD1 (5 bases). The V gene lost 5 bases and the J gene lost 1 base, with 8 bases spanning the gap. Germline V CDR1 and CDR2: KGHSH, LQKENI. The CDR3 runs 13 residues. In nucleotides, the CDR3 is TGTGCCAGCTCAGGGGCCGAGAACACTGAAGCTTTCTTT. Translation: CASSGAENTEAFF.

This clonotype came up many times. The chain combines TRBV7-2 with TRBJ2-1, with D perhaps given as TRBD1 or TRBD2 (6 bases each). The germline V and J ends were trimmed by 6 bases and 6 bases, with 12 bases remaining between them. CDR3 size: 13 residues. Germline-derived CDR1 and CDR2 are SGHTA and FQGNSA. This CDR3 reads CASRDEGGNEQFF. The DNA of the CDR3 is TGTGCCAGCAGGGACGAGGGGGGCAATGAGCAGTTCTTC.

This clonotype was seen ten or more times. The chain couples TRBV24-1 to TRBJ1-2, with D possibly being TRBD1 (6 bases). V lost 9 bases to trimming and J lost 3 bases, with 13 bases between them. This CDR3 contains 13 residues. Germline-derived CDR1 and CDR2 are KGHDR and SFDVKD. CDR3 DNA sequence: TGTGCCACCCTGAGGAAGGGGGACTATGGCTACACCTTC. This sequence encodes CATLRKGDYGYTF.

This clonotype was detected a few times. The CDR3 nucleotides are TGCAGTGCTAGAGAGAACCCTCCCGGGGCTGATACGCAGTATTTT. Protein sequence: CSARENPPGADTQYF. This chain links TRBV20-1 with TRBJ2-3; D is possibly TRBD1 or TRBD2 (5 bases each). This CDR3 has 15 amino acids. The V end was cut by 0 bases, the J end by 6 bases, with 16 bases between. The germline V gene has CDR1 DFQATT and CDR2 SNEGSKA (reference sequence).

At least ten counts were recorded for this clonotype. This sequence joins TRBV20-1 and TRBJ2-7; 14 bases line up with TRBD2. V shed 5 bases and J 6 bases; nucleotides not matched to a gene: 9. The CDR3 extends over 15 amino acids. Germline CDR1 DFQATT, CDR2 SNEGSKA (reference sequence). This CDR3 reads CSASTGTSGRGEQYF. CDR3 bases: TGCAGTGCTTCAACGGGGACTAGCGGGAGAGGCGAGCAGTACTTC.

This clonotype was seen many times. This CDR3 is CASSLQGANTEAFF. In DNA, the CDR3 is TGTGCCAGCAGTCTGCAGGGGGCGAACACTGAAGCTTTCTTT. The gene calls are TRBV28 and TRBJ1-1; 8 bases align to TRBD1. The V and J ends lost 5 bases and 1 base, in that order; junction bases with no gene match: 3. CDR1 is MDHEN and CDR2 is SYDVKM in the germline V gene. The CDR3 is 14 residues long.

V is TRBV10-3 and J is TRBJ2-2; D not certain. V lost 5 bases to trimming and J lost 1 base, with 11 bases between them. Germline V gene sequence: CDR1 ENHRY, CDR2 SYGVKD. The CDR3 extends over 15 amino acids. This CDR3 reads CAISLDRLNTGELFF. The CDR3 bases are TGTGCCATCAGTCTTGATAGGCTGAACACCGGGGAGCTGTTTTTT.

In its sample, this clonotype was seen many times. The rearrangement uses TRBV6-5 and TRBJ2-1, with a weak D call TRBD1 (5 bases). Trimming took 0 bases from V and 6 from J, leaving 9 bases between them. The CDR3 length is 14 residues. CDR1 is MNHEY, CDR2 SVGAGI, per germline. In DNA form, the CDR3 reads TGTGCCAGCAGTTACTCGACAGCTACCAATGAGCAGTTCTTC. It encodes CASSYSTATNEQFF.

This clonotype has only a few counts. The rearrangement uses TRBV7-2 and TRBJ2-1, with a weak D call TRBD1 (5 bases). The CDR3 runs to 12 residues. In germline, CDR1 is SGHTA, CDR2 FQGNSA. V lost 6 bases, J lost 9 bases, and 12 bases lay in between. CDR3 DNA: TGTGCCAGCAGTCCCAGGACACCTGAGCAGTTCTTC. It codes for CASSPRTPEQFF. Full variable domain (missing parts from reference TRBV7-2 and TRBJ2-1): GAGVSQSPSNKVTEKGKDVELRCDPISGHTALYWYRQSLGQGLEFLIYFQGNSAPDKSGLPSDRFSAERTGGSVSTLTIQRTQQEDSAVYLCASSPRTPEQFFGPGTRLTVL.

This clonotype showed up many times. This chain joins TRBV20-1 and TRBJ2-3; D gene ambiguous. V was cut by 6 bases and J by 10 bases, with 23 bases left in between. CDR1 and CDR2 (germline): DFQATT, SNEGSKA (reference sequence). The length of the CDR3 is 14 residues. CDR3 DNA: TGCAGTGCACCTCCCCGGGCCTTCCCGGTCCCGCAGTATTTT. This encodes CSAPPRAFPVPQYF.

This clonotype was counted at least ten times. The V call is TRBV29-1, the J call TRBJ1-5; D perhaps matches TRBD1 (5 bases). Germline lookup yields CDR1 SQVTM and CDR2 ANQGSEA. CDR3 length: 13 amino acids. Trimming left V 3 bases short and J 6 bases short, with 12 bases between. The CDR3 nucleotides are TGCAGCGTTGAGGCAGGGAGGGGTCAGCCCCAGCATTTT. Translated: CSVEAGRGQPQHF.

The chain joins TRBV5-1 to TRBJ2-1; 10 positions match TRBD2. The V segment lost 2 bases and the J segment 7 bases; nucleotides outside the gene matches: 6. Germline CDR1 is SGHRS and CDR2 is YFSETQ. CDR3 length equals 15 residues. DNA for the CDR3: TGCGCCAGCAGCTTAGGGACTAGCGCCTGGAATGAGCAGTTCTTC. Amino acid sequence: CASSLGTSAWNEQFF. Based on the CDR3 plus reference TRBV5-1 and TRBJ2-1, the full variable domain is KAGVTQTPRYLIKTRGQQVTLSCSPISGHRSVSWYQQTPGQGLQFLFEYFSETQRNKGNFPGRFSGRQFSNSRSEMNVSTLELGDSALYLCASSLGTSAWNEQFFGPGTRLTVL.

This chain links TRBV12-3 or TRBV12-4 with TRBJ2-7, with no clear D. This CDR3 has 13 residues. V dropped 8 bases and J dropped 0 bases, with 11 bases sitting between them. The CDR3 bases are TGTGCCAGCGGTCGCTATAGCTCCTACGAGCAGTACTTC. Its protein product is CASGRYSSYEQYF.

The chain carries TRBV5-1 and TRBJ2-7; 11 bases are shared with TRBD1. The ends lost 4 bases at V and 3 bases at J; junction bases unmatched: 12. The CDR3 totals 17 residues. Per the germline V gene, CDR1 is SGHRS and CDR2 is YFSETQ. This chain's CDR3 is CASSQNPGTGGSYEQYF. Written as DNA, the CDR3 is TGCGCCAGCAGCCAGAACCCCGGGACAGGGGGAAGCTACGAGCAGTACTTC.

This clonotype was counted a few times. The chain is built from TRBV6-2 or TRBV6-3 and TRBJ1-5; a possible D gene is TRBD1 (5 bases). The CDR3 is 14 amino acids. Germline CDR1 and CDR2: MNHEY and SVGEGT. V lost 6 bases and J lost 2, with 11 bases in between. As DNA, the CDR3 is TGTGCCAGCAGGGGACGGGTTCGCAATCAGCCCCAGCATTTT. Translation: CASRGRVRNQPQHF.

V usage is TRBV7-8 and J usage is TRBJ2-5, with 9 bases identical to TRBD2. Germline loops: CDR1 SGHVS, CDR2 FQNEAQ. This CDR3 spans 14 amino acids. The CDR3 bases are TGTGTCACTCGGGGCGGGAGGGCCGCGAGCCCCCAGTACTTC. Residues: CVTRGGRAASPQYF.

This chain uses TRBV9 with TRBJ1-1; D might be TRBD1 (6 bases). This CDR3 is built from 14 residues. The germline gives CDR1 SGDLS, CDR2 YYNGEE. V was shortened by 4 bases and J by 1 base, with 11 bases between the two germline ends. CDR3 DNA: TGTGCCAGCAGCCTTCACAGGGAGAACACTGAAGCTTTCTTT. Encoded protein: CASSLHRENTEAFF.

The J gene is TRBJ1-2, the V gene TRBV7-2, with no clear D. The V gene lost 1 base and the J gene lost 4 bases, with 10 bases spanning the gap. Germline values: CDR1 SGHTA, CDR2 FQGNSA. The CDR3 contains 14 residues. CDR3 sequence (DNA): TGTGCCAGCAGCTTAGGCCGAATTTCCTATGGCTACACCTTC. Protein product: CASSLGRISYGYTF.

This chain links TRBV7-2 with TRBJ1-1; possibly TRBD1 for D (6 bases). The V end lost 0 bases, the J end lost 0 bases, and 8 bases lay between the germline ends. Per the germline V gene, CDR1 is SGHTA and CDR2 is FQGNSA. The CDR3 covers 15 residues. In DNA form, the CDR3 reads TGTGCCAGCAGCTTAGCGCAGGGGATGAACACTGAAGCTTTCTTT. Its protein product is CASSLAQGMNTEAFF.

This clonotype has more than one count but fewer than ten. The chain has TRBV28 and TRBJ1-5, with D unresolved. With 2 bases removed from V and 9 bases from J, the gap between germline ends came to 8 bases. The germline V gene encodes CDR1 MDHEN and CDR2 SYDVKM. The CDR3 extends over 12 amino acids. The CDR3 coding sequence is TGTGCCAGCAGTTTACTGGAACGGCCCCAGCATTTT. It codes for CASSLLERPQHF. The complete variable domain, with remaining parts taken from reference TRBV28 and TRBJ1-5, reads DVKVTQSSRYLVKRTGEKVFLECVQDMDHENMFWYRQDPGLGLRLIYFSYDVKMKEKGDIPEGYSVSREKKERFSLILESASTNQTSMYLCASSLLERPQHFGDGTRLSIL.